These T cell receptor beta chains were read from a single sample in a study of shared clonotypes between healthy human individuals. TCRdb's table, derived via immunoSEQ multiplex PCR, lists solely in-frame clones and lacks some. Among about 700,000 clones listed, 90% to 95% were seen once. Sequenced: naive CD8+ T cells sorted from blood. These receptor sequences come from a young man in good health. Both conserved end residues are part of each CDR3. Fields, in order: J gene, D gene, clone size, V gene, CDR3 length, CDR3 DNA, CDR3 protein. D genes are given only for firm matches. Some rows have no size entry. The others give once, few or many, or a class for an expanded clone.

>TRBJ2-1|TRBD2|-|TRBV28|16
TGTGCCAGCAGCGTAAGTGTGGGACTAGGCTACAATGAGCAGTTCTTC
CASSVSVGLGYNEQFF
>TRBJ2-1|TRBD1|-|TRBV10-3|19
TGTGCCATCAGTGAGGCAATCATCCTACCAGGGGGCCCCTACAATGAGCAGTTCTTC
CAISEAIILPGGPYNEQFF
>TRBJ2-7|-|-|TRBV27|16
TGTGCCAGCAGTTTATCGGCCGGGGAAACAACCTACGAGCAGTACTTC
CASSLSAGETTYEQYF
>TRBJ1-2|-|-|TRBV2|12
TGTGCCAGTACACCCGGACCGGGCGGCTACACCTTC
CASTPGPGGYTF
>TRBJ2-7|-|-|TRBV6-5|15
TGTGCCAGCAGTTACTACGGGCGGGGTGACCCCGAGCAGTACTTC
CASSYYGRGDPEQYF
>TRBJ1-1|TRBD1|-|TRBV11-2|15
TGTGCCAGCAGCTTAAGGACAGGGTCGAACACTGAAGCTTTCTTT
CASSLRTGSNTEAFF
>TRBJ1-1|-|-|TRBV7-3|15
TGTGCCAGCAGCACCAGGCCGGGGGCGAACACTGAAGCTTTCTTT
CASSTRPGANTEAFF
>TRBJ2-5|TRBD2|-|TRBV7-9|14
TGTGCCAGCAAGCTAGCGGGATTCCAAGAGACCCAGTACTTC
CASKLAGFQETQYF
>TRBJ2-1|TRBD2|-|TRBV9|17
TGTGCCAGCAGCGAGCCCCCCACTAGCGGGAGGTCTAATGAGCAGTTCTTC
CASSEPPTSGRSNEQFF
>TRBJ1-2|TRBD1|once|TRBV5-4|15
TGTGCCAGCAGCCCGACAGGGGCCGCTAACTATGGCTACACCTTC
CASSPTGAANYGYTF
>TRBJ1-5|TRBD1|-|TRBV23-1|19
TGCGCCAGCAGTCAGCATCCCCACGCGGGGACAGAATACAATCAGCCCCAGCATTTT
CASSQHPHAGTEYNQPQHF
>TRBJ1-2|TRBD1|-|TRBV29-1|15
TGCAGCGTTCTACCAGGACAGGGAGTCAACTATGGCTACACCTTC
CSVLPGQGVNYGYTF
>TRBJ2-7|TRBD1|once|TRBV28|17
TGTGCCAGCAGCTTATTTCCCGGACAGGGGTCCTCCTACGAGCAGTACTTC
CASSLFPGQGSSYEQYF
>TRBJ2-7|TRBD1|-|TRBV9|15
TGTGCCAGCAGCGTAGGGCAGGGGGCCGGCTACGAGCAGTACTTC
CASSVGQGAGYEQYF
>TRBJ2-1|-|-|TRBV4-1|17
TGCGCCAGCAGCCAAACGGGAAACCCGGGAGACTACAATGAGCAGTTCTTC
CASSQTGNPGDYNEQFF
>TRBJ1-1|-|-|TRBV6-5|14
TGTGCCAGCAGTACATTTGGGAGTGACACTGAAGCTTTCTTT
CASSTFGSDTEAFF
>TRBJ2-7|-|few|TRBV4-3|17
TGCGCCAGCAGCCAAGACAACGCCTGGGGGGGCTACTACGAGCAGTACTTC
CASSQDNAWGGYYEQYF
>TRBJ2-1|TRBD2|once|TRBV27|15
TGTGCCAGCAGATCCGGGGGAGGGCCTTACAATGAGCAGTTCTTC
CASRSGGGPYNEQFF